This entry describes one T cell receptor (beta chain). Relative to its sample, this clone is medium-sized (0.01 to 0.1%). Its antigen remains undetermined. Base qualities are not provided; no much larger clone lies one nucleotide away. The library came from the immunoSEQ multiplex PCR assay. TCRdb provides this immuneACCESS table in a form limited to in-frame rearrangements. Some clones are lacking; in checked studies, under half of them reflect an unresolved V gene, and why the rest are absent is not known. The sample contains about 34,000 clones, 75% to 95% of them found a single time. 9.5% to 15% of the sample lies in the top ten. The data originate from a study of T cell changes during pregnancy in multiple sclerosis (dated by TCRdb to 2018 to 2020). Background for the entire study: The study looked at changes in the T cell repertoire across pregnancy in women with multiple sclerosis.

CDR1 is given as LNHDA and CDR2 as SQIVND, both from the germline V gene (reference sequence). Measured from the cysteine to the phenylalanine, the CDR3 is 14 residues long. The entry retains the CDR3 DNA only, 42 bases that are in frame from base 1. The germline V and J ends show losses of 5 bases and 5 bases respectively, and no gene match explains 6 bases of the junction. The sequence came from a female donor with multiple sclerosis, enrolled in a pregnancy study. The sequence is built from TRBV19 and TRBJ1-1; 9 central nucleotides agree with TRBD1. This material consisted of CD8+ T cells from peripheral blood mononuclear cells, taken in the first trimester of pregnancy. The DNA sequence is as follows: TGTGCCAGTAGTCTGGGACAGGGTCGGACTGAAGCTTTCTTT. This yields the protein CASSLGQGRTEAFF.